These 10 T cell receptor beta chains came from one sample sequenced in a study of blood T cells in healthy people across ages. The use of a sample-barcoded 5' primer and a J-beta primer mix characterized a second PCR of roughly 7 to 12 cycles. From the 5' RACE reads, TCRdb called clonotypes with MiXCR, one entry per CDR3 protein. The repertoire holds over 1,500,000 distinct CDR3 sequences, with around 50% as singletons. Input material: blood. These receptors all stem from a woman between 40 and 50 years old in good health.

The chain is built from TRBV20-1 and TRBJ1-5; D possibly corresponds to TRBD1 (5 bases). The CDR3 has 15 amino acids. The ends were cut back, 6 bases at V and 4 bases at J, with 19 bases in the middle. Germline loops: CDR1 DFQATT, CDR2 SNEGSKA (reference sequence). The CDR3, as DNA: TGCAGTGCCCAGATGGCCGGGGGAAGAAATCAGCCCCAGCATTTT. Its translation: CSAQMAGGRNQPQHF.

CDR3 amino acids: CSASQGNYEQYF. The CDR3 DNA reads TGCAGTGCTAGCCAGGGTAACTACGAGCAGTACTTC. The chain uses TRBV20-1 and TRBJ2-7; TRBD1 might be the D (5 bases). Germline assignment: CDR1 DFQATT and CDR2 SNEGSKA (reference sequence). This CDR3 has 12 residues. V was cut by 3 bases and J by 3 bases, with 9 bases left in between.

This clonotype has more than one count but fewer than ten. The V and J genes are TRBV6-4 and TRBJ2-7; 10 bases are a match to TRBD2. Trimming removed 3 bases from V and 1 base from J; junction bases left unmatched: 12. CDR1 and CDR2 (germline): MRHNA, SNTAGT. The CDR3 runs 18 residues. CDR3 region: CASSEDPPLAGGSYEQYF. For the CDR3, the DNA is TGTGCCAGCAGTGAAGATCCCCCATTAGCGGGGGGTTCCTACGAGCAGTACTTC.

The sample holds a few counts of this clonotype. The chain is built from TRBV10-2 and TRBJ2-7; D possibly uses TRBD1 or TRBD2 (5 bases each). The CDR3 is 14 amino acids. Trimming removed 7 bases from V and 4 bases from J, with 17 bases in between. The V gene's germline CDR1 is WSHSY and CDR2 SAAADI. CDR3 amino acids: CASKGLGDLYEQYF. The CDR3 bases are TGCGCCAGCAAGGGTTTAGGGGACCTGTACGAGCAGTACTTC.

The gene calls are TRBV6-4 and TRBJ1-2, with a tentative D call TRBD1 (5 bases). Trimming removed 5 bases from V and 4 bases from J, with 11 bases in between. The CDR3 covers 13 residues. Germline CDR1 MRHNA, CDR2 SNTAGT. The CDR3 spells CASSPGPTYGYTF. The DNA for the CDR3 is TGTGCCAGCAGTCCGGGACCGACCTATGGCTACACCTTC.

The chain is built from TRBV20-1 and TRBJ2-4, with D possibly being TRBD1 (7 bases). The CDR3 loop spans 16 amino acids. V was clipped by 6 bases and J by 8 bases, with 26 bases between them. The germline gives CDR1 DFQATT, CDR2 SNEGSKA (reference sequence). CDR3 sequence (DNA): TGCAGTGCCCCAAAGGGACTGCAGAGAACAGGGGACATTCAGTACTTC. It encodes CSAPKGLQRTGDIQYF.

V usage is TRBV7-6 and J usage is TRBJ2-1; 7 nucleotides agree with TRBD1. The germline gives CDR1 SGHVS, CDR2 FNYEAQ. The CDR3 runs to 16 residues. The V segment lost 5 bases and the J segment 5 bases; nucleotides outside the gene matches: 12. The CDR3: CASSRLRDSSDNEQFF. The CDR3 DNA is TGTGCCAGCAGCCGTCTGAGGGACAGTTCAGACAATGAGCAGTTCTTC. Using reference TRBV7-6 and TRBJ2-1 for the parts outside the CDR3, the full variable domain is GAGVSQSPRYKVTKRGQDVALRCDPISGHVSLYWYRQALGQGPEFLTYFNYEAQQDKSGLPNDRFSAERPEGSISTLTIQRTEQRDSAMYRCASSRLRDSSDNEQFFGPGTRLTVL.

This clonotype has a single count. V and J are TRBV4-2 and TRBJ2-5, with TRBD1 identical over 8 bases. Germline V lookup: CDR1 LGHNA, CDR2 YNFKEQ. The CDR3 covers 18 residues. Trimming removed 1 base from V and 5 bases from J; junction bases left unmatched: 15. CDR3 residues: CASSQAGQGVAQGETQYF. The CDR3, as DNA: TGTGCCAGCAGCCAAGCCGGACAGGGAGTAGCCCAGGGGGAGACCCAGTACTTC.

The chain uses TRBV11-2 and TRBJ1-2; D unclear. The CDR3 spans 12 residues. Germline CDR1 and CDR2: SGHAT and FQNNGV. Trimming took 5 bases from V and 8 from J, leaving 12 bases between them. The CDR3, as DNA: TGTGCCAGCAGCGCGGACGGGCGAGGCTACACCTTC. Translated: CASSADGRGYTF. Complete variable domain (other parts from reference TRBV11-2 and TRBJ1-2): EAGVAQSPRYKIIEKRQSVAFWCNPISGHATLYWYQQILGQGPKLLIQFQNNGVVDDSQLPKDRFSAERLKGVDSTLKIQPAKLEDSAVYLCASSADGRGYTFGSGTRLTVV.

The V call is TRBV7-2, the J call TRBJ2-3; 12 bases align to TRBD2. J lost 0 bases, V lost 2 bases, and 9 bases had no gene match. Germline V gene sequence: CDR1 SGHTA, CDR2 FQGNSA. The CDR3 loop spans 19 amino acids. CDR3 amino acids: CASSLIVLAGGSSTDTQYF. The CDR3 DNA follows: TGTGCCAGCAGCTTAATTGTACTAGCGGGGGGTTCTAGCACAGATACGCAGTATTTT.